Each of the 13 T cell receptor beta chains below was sequenced from the same sample in a study of blood T cell repertoires in COVID-19. Libraries were prepared by immunoSEQ multiplex PCR; TCRdb keeps only in-frame clonotypes and omits some of them. The data hold approximately 530,000 clones, with approximately 91% observed a single time. The material sequenced was peripheral blood. These receptors all stem from a woman between 45 and 65 years old with COVID-19, enrolled during active disease.

The CDR3, as DNA: TGTGCCAGCAGCGCCCGGACAGGGGGCGCCCGTGGCTACACCTTC. Amino acid sequence: CASSARTGGARGYTF. The rearrangement joins TRBV7-8 to TRBJ1-2, with 11 bases that match TRBD1. The CDR3 sequence is 15 residues long. Germline CDR1 is SGHVS and CDR2 is FQNEAQ. The junction had 9 bases not matched to a gene; V was cut back by 5 bases and J by 7 bases.

V usage is TRBV9 and J usage is TRBJ1-1; D uncertain. Germline loops: CDR1 SGDLS, CDR2 YYNGEE. The germline V and J ends were trimmed by 2 bases and 1 base, with 18 bases remaining between them. This CDR3 contains 17 residues. The CDR3 protein is CASSVAGRWRENTEAFF. CDR3 sequence (DNA): TGTGCCAGCAGCGTCGCGGGCCGGTGGAGGGAGAACACTGAAGCTTTCTTT.

This chain uses TRBV18 with TRBJ2-5, with 12 bases lining up with TRBD2. CDR3 length: 17 residues. Germline CDR1 reads KGHSH; CDR2 reads LQKENI. The V segment lost 3 bases and the J segment 4 bases; nucleotides outside the gene matches: 9. Here the CDR3 DNA reads TGTGCCAGCTCACCCACCTCTAGCGGGGGGGCCGGAGAGACCCAGTACTTC. Residues: CASSPTSSGGAGETQYF.

This chain uses TRBV28 with TRBJ1-2; D possibly corresponds to TRBD1 (6 bases). The CDR3 runs to 14 residues. Germline V gene data show CDR1 as MDHEN and CDR2 as SYDVKM. Trimming removed 6 bases at V and 4 bases at J, with 15 bases between. The CDR3 DNA reads TGTGCCAGCAGGAGGGCAGGGGCTGTCTATGGCTACACCTTC. Translation gives CASRRAGAVYGYTF.

Written as DNA, the CDR3 is TGTGCCACCAGCAGAGTACAGAACACTGAAGCTTTCTTT. Its translation is CATSRVQNTEAFF. The rearrangement uses TRBV15 and TRBJ1-1; no clear D gene. The CDR3 consists of 13 residues. The V end lost 1 base, the J end lost 1 base, and 4 bases lay between the germline ends. Germline V gives CDR1 LNHNV, CDR2 YYDKDF (reference sequence).

V usage is TRBV28 and J usage is TRBJ1-5, with 8 bases lining up with TRBD1. The trim removed 4 bases at V and 2 bases at J, leaving 4 bases unmatched. The CDR3 is 15 amino acids. Germline V gene data show CDR1 as MDHEN and CDR2 as SYDVKM. CDR3 sequence (DNA): TGTGCCAGCAGTTCGGGACAGGCCGGCAATCAGCCCCAGCATTTT. It codes for CASSSGQAGNQPQHF.

V is TRBV9 and J is TRBJ1-3; no clear D. The V end was cut by 4 bases, the J end by 1 base, with 12 bases between. The CDR3 has 15 amino acids. Germline CDR1 SGDLS, CDR2 YYNGEE. The CDR3 spells CASSSRGFSGNTIYF. CDR3 nucleotide sequence: TGTGCCAGCAGCTCCCGAGGATTTTCTGGAAACACCATATATTTT.

The chain recombines TRBV5-1 with TRBJ2-3, with 14 bases aligning to TRBD2. CDR3 length: 16 amino acids. Trimming removed 7 bases from V and 1 base from J; junction bases left unmatched: 5. The germline CDR1 and CDR2 sequences are SGHRS and YFSETQ. The CDR3 DNA is TGCGCCAGCGCGCCGACTAGCGGGGGGGGCACAGATACGCAGTATTTT. Its protein is CASAPTSGGGTDTQYF. Using reference TRBV5-1 and TRBJ2-3 for the parts outside the CDR3, the full variable domain is KAGVTQTPRYLIKTRGQQVTLSCSPISGHRSVSWYQQTPGQGLQFLFEYFSETQRNKGNFPGRFSGRQFSNSRSEMNVSTLELGDSALYLCASAPTSGGGTDTQYFGPGTRLTVL.

V gene TRBV7-9 combines with J gene TRBJ2-2, with TRBD2 matching over 10 bases. Germline trimming cut 6 bases from V and 6 bases from J; bases unmatched to any gene: 10. The CDR3 runs to 16 residues. Germline CDR1 and CDR2: SEHNR and FQNEAQ (reference sequence). In nucleotides, the CDR3 is TGTGCCAGCAGGTCGGATCTAGCGGGGGAAGCCGGGGAGCTGTTTTTT. It codes for CASRSDLAGEAGELFF.

The V call is TRBV10-3, the J call TRBJ1-5; D perhaps matches TRBD1 (5 bases). This CDR3 comprises 13 residues. Trimming left V 7 bases short and J 1 base short, with 8 bases between. From germline, CDR1 is ENHRY and CDR2 SYGVKD. In nucleotides, the CDR3 is TGTGCCATCAACGGGGGAAGCAATCAGCCCCAGCATTTT. It is translated as CAINGGSNQPQHF.

The chain is built from TRBV4-1 and TRBJ1-4, with 8 positions matching TRBD1. The CDR3 is 15 residues long. J lost 4 bases, V lost 2 bases, and 3 bases had no gene match. Germline CDR1 and CDR2: MGHRA and YSYEKL. This chain's CDR3 is CASSQTGTGNEKLFF. CDR3 nucleotides: TGCGCCAGCAGCCAAACCGGGACAGGTAATGAAAAACTGTTTTTT.

This rearrangement joins TRBV10-1 to TRBJ1-4, with D unresolved. Trimming removed 2 bases at V and 2 bases at J, with 6 bases between. This CDR3 is built from 14 residues. The germline gives CDR1 WNHNN, CDR2 SYGVQD (reference sequence). Here the CDR3 reads CASSETGTNEKLFF. DNA for the CDR3: TGCGCCAGCAGTGAGACCGGGACTAATGAAAAACTGTTTTTT.

The rearrangement joins TRBV13 to TRBJ2-3; D unresolved. The germline V and J ends were trimmed by 7 bases and 0 bases, with 5 bases remaining between them. This CDR3 has 12 amino acids. Germline V gives CDR1 PRHDT, CDR2 FYEKMQ (reference sequence). The CDR3 loop reads CASTLSTDTQYF. Written as DNA, the CDR3 is TGTGCCAGCACCCTCAGCACAGATACGCAGTATTTT. The full variable domain, with the rest looked up from reference TRBV13 and TRBJ2-3, is AAGVIQSPRHLIKEKRETATLKCYPIPRHDTVYWYQQGPGQDPQFLISFYEKMQSDKGSIPDRFSAQQFSDYHSELNMSSLELGDSALYFCASTLSTDTQYFGPGTRLTVL.